This is a list of T cell receptor beta chains from one sample in a study of CD8+CD57+ T cells in acquired aplastic anemia. MiXCR, applied by TCRdb to the reads, yields one record per CDR3 protein. The sample lists fewer than 200,000 distinct CDR3 sequences, about 50% occurring once. Input material: sorted CD4+, CD8+, or CD8+CD57+ T cells (not recorded which) from PBMCs. These TCRs come from a human donor with aplastic anemia. Each CDR3 is given with its conserved first and last residue. A D gene is named only where the DNA matches it firmly. For some rows the clone size is stated as once, few or many, or as a class when expanded; others skip it.

>TRBJ2-7|NA|TRBV6-1|NA
TGTGCCAGCAGCTGGGGTGGAGAGCAGTACTTC
CASSWGGEQYF
>TRBJ1-5|many|TRBV2|NA
TGTGCCAGCAGTGTTGGGGATCAGCCCCAGCATTTT
CASSVGDQPQHF
>TRBJ2-3|NA|TRBV24-1|TRBD1
TGTGCCACCAGTGAACTAGGACAGGGGGGCACAGATACGCAGTATTTT
CATSELGQGGTDTQYF
>TRBJ1-1|once|TRBV9|NA
TGTGCCAGCAGGGGAGGCAGAGGCCCTGGCGAAGCTCTCTTT
CASRGGRGPGEALF
>TRBJ1-2|many|TRBV6-1|NA
TGTGCCAGCAGTGAAGTGGGCAGGGTATATGGCTACACCTTC
CASSEVGRVYGYTF
>TRBJ2-7|NA|TRBV20-1|NA
TGCAGTGCTAGAAACACGGGAGACGAGCAGTACTTC
CSARNTGDEQYF
>TRBJ2-7|many|TRBV30|NA
TGTGCCTGGACCCATGGGCTCGAGCAGTACTTC
CAWTHGLEQYF
>TRBJ2-5|many|TRBV2|TRBD2
TGTGCCAGCAGTGAAGCAGGACTAGCGGGGGCGGGGACCCAGTACTTC
CASSEAGLAGAGTQYF
>TRBJ1-5|NA|TRBV7-2|NA
TGTGCCAGCAGCCGCGACAGAAATCAGCCCCAGCATTTT
CASSRDRNQPQHF
>TRBJ2-5|many|TRBV5-1|NA
TGCGCCAGCAGGGGTGGGGCAGAGACCCAGTACTTC
CASRGGAETQYF
>TRBJ2-7|many|TRBV7-2|TRBD1
TGTGCCAGCAAACGTAAGGGGGCGGCCTACGAGCAGTACTTC
CASKRKGAAYEQYF
>TRBJ1-4|NA|TRBV2|NA
TGTGCCAGCAAACTGTCCGCGAGTGAAAAACTGTTTTTT
CASKLSASEKLFF
>TRBJ1-5|NA|TRBV20-1|NA
TGCAGTGCTAGTGGTCAGCCCCAGCATTTT
CSASGQPQHF
>TRBJ1-1|many|TRBV20-1|NA
TGCAGCCCCCATCGGGAGGCGGACACTGAAGCTTTCTTT
CSPHREADTEAFF
>TRBJ1-1|NA|TRBV2|TRBD1
TGTGCCAGCAGGGACAGGAGGAACACTGAAGCTTTCTTT
CASRDRRNTEAFF
>TRBJ1-6|NA|TRBV28|NA
TGTGCCAGCAGTTTAGACTATAATTCACCCCTCCACTTT
CASSLDYNSPLHF
>TRBJ2-2|many|TRBV5-6|NA
TGTGCCAGCAGCTTCACGGGGATCGGGGAGCTGTTTTTT
CASSFTGIGELFF
>TRBJ2-7|NA|TRBV10-3|NA
TGTGCCATCAGTGAGGCGTACGAGCAGTACTTC
CAISEAYEQYF
>TRBJ2-7|once|TRBV20-1|TRBD1
TGCAGTGCTAGCCCAATCGGACAGGGGGTTTCCTACGAGCAGTACTTC
CSASPIGQGVSYEQYF
>TRBJ2-1|NA|TRBV19|TRBD1
TGTGCCAGTGGTGGGATGACAGGGGCCTACAATGAGCAGTTCTTC
CASGGMTGAYNEQFF
>TRBJ2-7|few|TRBV12-3/TRBV12-4|NA
TGTGCCAGCAGTTTAGCGGGGGGGCGGGGGGAGCAGTACTTC
CASSLAGGRGEQYF
>TRBJ1-1|NA|TRBV10-3|TRBD1
TGTGCCATCAATCCGGGACAGGGGGCAGCTGAAGCTTTCTTT
CAINPGQGAAEAFF
>TRBJ2-1|once|TRBV24-1|NA
TGTGCCAGCTCACCGGGACGGGGGTTCTACAATGAGCAGTTCTTC
CASSPGRGFYNEQFF
>TRBJ2-2|few|TRBV12-3/TRBV12-4|TRBD2
TGTGCCAGCAGTACCTCTGGCGGAGGACTAGCGGGGGTCACCGGGGAGCTGTTTTTT
CASSTSGGGLAGVTGELFF
>TRBJ2-3|NA|TRBV10-3|NA
TGTGCCATCAGTGAGGCGGCCTACAATGAGCAGTATTTT
CAISEAAYNEQYF
>TRBJ2-7|NA|TRBV7-9|NA
TGTGCCAGCAGTTTGAGTTTGGAGCAGTACTTC
CASSLSLEQYF
>TRBJ2-6|many|TRBV20-1|NA
TGCAGTGCTAGGGTGGCTGGGGCCAACGTCCTGACTTTC
CSARVAGANVLTF
>TRBJ2-2|once|TRBV29-1|NA
TGCAGCGTTTTCGGCGGGGAGCTGTTTTTT
CSVFGGELFF
>TRBJ1-5|many|TRBV25-1|NA
TGTGCCAGCAGTGAATATAACGGGGGGCCCCAGCATTTT
CASSEYNGGPQHF
>TRBJ2-5|NA|TRBV24-1|NA
TGTGCCACCAGTGAGCCGGACGGGTACCAAGAGACCCAGTACTTC
CATSEPDGYQETQYF
>TRBJ2-3|NA|TRBV4-2|NA
TGTGCCAGCAGCCAAGGCACAGGGACAGATACGCAGTATTTT
CASSQGTGTDTQYF
>TRBJ2-1|many|TRBV5-1|TRBD2
TGCGCCAGCGAGCTAGCGGGGGGGCCTTACAATGAGCAGTTCTTC
CASELAGGPYNEQFF
>TRBJ1-5|many|TRBV7-8|NA
TGTGCCAGCAGCGGACCAGGTCGGGCGTACAATCAGCCCCAGCATTTT
CASSGPGRAYNQPQHF
>TRBJ2-2|NA|TRBV7-6|NA
TGTGCCAGCAGCGAGGACCGACTCACCGGGGAGCTGTTTTTT
CASSEDRLTGELFF
>TRBJ2-7|many|TRBV6-1|NA
TGTGCCGGCCGCCAGGGGGGAGGCTACGAGCAGTACTTC
CAGRQGGGYEQYF
>TRBJ1-1|many|TRBV10-3|NA
TGTGCCACCATTGGACAGACGGCTGAAGCTTTCTTT
CATIGQTAEAFF
>TRBJ2-2|many|TRBV19|TRBD1
TGTGCCAGTAGTAAACGACAGGGAAGCACCGGGGAGCTGTTTTTT
CASSKRQGSTGELFF
>TRBJ2-1|NA|TRBV20-1|NA
TGCAGTGCTGGATGGTGGCGAGCGGCGGGTGAGCAGTTCTTC
CSAGWWRAAGEQFF
>TRBJ2-2|NA|TRBV19|NA
TGTGCCAGTATTAGCCCTAACACCGGGGAGCTGTTTTTT
CASISPNTGELFF
>TRBJ2-7|NA|TRBV20-1|NA
TGCAGTGCTAACCAGAACTCCTACGAGCAGTACTTC
CSANQNSYEQYF